The source of this T cell receptor (beta chain) is a study of T cells in localized non-small cell lung cancer. Study results and limitations: Exceeding tumor, uninvolved adjacent lung had the highest T cell clonality. Sequencing, confined to only one tumor region, leaves heterogeneity possible. Among the top 100 tumor clones, a median about 57 appeared in adjacent lung. Density of T cells in blood, when higher, went with longer overall survival.

The table came from immunoSEQ multiplex PCR; TCRdb's copy has only in-frame clones and leaves some out. The sample has a few thousand clones, approximately 40% seen once. Germline CDR1 reads LNHDA; CDR2 reads SQIVND (reference sequence). The CDR3 has 11 amino acids. V was clipped by 5 bases and J by 9 bases, with 8 bases between them. Note on this clone: No antigen is known for it.

This clonotype was obtained from a woman aged 35-75 years with stage I lung adenocarcinoma. The sequencing used lung tumor tissue, collected before any cancer treatment. The chain has TRBV19 and TRBJ2-1; D may match TRBD1 or TRBD2 (5 bases each). In DNA, the CDR3 is TGTGCCAGTAGTGTGGGGGTTGAGCAGTTCTTC. As protein: CASSVGVEQFF. The complete variable domain, with remaining parts taken from reference TRBV19 and TRBJ2-1, reads DGGITQSPKYLFRKEGQNVTLSCEQNLNHDAMYWYRQDPGQGLRLIYYSQIVNDFQKGDIAEGYSVSREKKESFPLTVTSAQKNPTAFYLCASSVGVEQFFGPGTRLTVL.